Only one count was recorded for the clone carrying this TCR beta chain. What it binds is not known. This table comes from immunoSEQ multiplex PCR, and its TCRdb copy is limited to in-frame clones, with some not included. The sample records about 17,000 clones, around three quarters being singletons. The V gene's germline CDR1 is SNHLY and CDR2 FYNNEI. The CDR3 spans 19 residues. V was clipped by 6 bases and J by 2 bases, with 26 bases between them. Unexposed donor CD4+ T cells date from about 2011-2018, before the COVID-19 pandemic. After about 10 days of culture, CD4+ T cells were isolated. The entry originates in a study of CD4 T cells in relation to SARS-CoV-2 and coronaviruses.

The rearrangement joins TRBV2 to TRBJ1-3; D not certain. This TCR was sampled from a human donor in good health. The material sequenced was CD4+ T cells from PBMCs, cultured in vitro. The CDR3 protein is CASRAGALGSPGTGNTIYF. For the CDR3, the DNA is TGTGCCAGCAGGGCCGGAGCTTTGGGCAGCCCTGGGACTGGAAACACCATATATTTT.